This passage covers 27 T cell receptor beta chains from one sample sequenced in a study of cytomegalovirus exposure and HLA in healthy donors. Researchers ran the PCR with 60 Vbeta and 13 Jbeta primers. Generated by immunoSEQ multiplex PCR, the TCRdb table keeps only in-frame clones and is missing some. The sample yields around 130,000 clones, roughly 82% seen once. The sequenced material came from PBMCs. These receptors originate from a woman between 18 and 29 years old in good health and CMV-seronegative.

The chain is built from TRBV4-1 and TRBJ2-7, with TRBD1 identical over 7 bases. The CDR3 runs 15 residues. The germline V gene encodes CDR1 MGHRA and CDR2 YSYEKL. The V segment lost 4 bases and the J segment 4 bases; nucleotides outside the gene matches: 10. CDR3 loop: CASSPGQALLYEQYF. Written as DNA, the CDR3 is TGCGCCAGCAGCCCAGGACAGGCCCTCCTATACGAGCAGTACTTC.

In its sample, this clone ranks as medium-sized (0.01 to 0.1%). V and J are TRBV11-3 and TRBJ1-1; D gene ambiguous. This CDR3 spans 13 amino acids. CDR1 SGHNT and CDR2 YENEEA come from the germline V gene. V lost 2 bases to trimming and J lost 3 bases, with 7 bases between them. The CDR3 DNA reads as TGTGCCAGCAGCTTAAGCGAATACACTGAAGCTTTCTTT. It encodes CASSLSEYTEAFF.

This chain joins TRBV2 and TRBJ1-1, with D possibly matching TRBD1 (5 bases). The CDR3 is 14 amino acids. The V end lost 7 bases, the J end lost 6 bases, and 18 bases lay between the germline ends. Germline assignment: CDR1 SNHLY and CDR2 FYNNEI. DNA of the CDR3: TGTGCCAGCATGATTAGCAGGGAAATGGCTGAAGCTTTCTTT. The encoded protein is CASMISREMAEAFF. Combining the CDR3 with reference TRBV2 and TRBJ1-1 gives the whole variable domain EPEVTQTPSHQVTQMGQEVILRCVPISNHLYFYWYRQILGQKVEFLVSFYNNEISEKSEIFDDQFSVERPDGSNFTLKIRSTKLEDSAMYFCASMISREMAEAFFGQGTRLTVV.

The chain joins TRBV27 to TRBJ2-7, with D possibly TRBD1 on 6 matching bases. The CDR3 has 13 amino acids. Germline-derived CDR1 and CDR2 are MNHEY and SMNVEV (reference sequence). V lost 6 bases, J lost 4 bases, and 13 bases lay in between. The CDR3 DNA reads TGTGCCAGCAGCGTCGGAACAGGGTACGAGCAGTACTTC. Protein: CASSVGTGYEQYF.

CDR3 coding DNA: TGTGCCAGCAGCTCCCCGGGAGGAATTGAAAAACTGTTTTTT. Translation gives CASSSPGGIEKLFF. V usage is TRBV5-6 and J usage is TRBJ1-4; the D is unclear. Trimming took off 3 bases at V and 7 bases at J, with 13 bases between the two ends. The CDR3 has 14 amino acids. Per the germline V gene, CDR1 is SGHDT and CDR2 is YYEEEE.

In nucleotides, the CDR3 is TGTGCCAGCAAGGGGGACAGGGATCTCTACGAGCAGTACTTC. Translating it yields CASKGDRDLYEQYF. The chain links TRBV6-1 to TRBJ2-7, with 9 bases identical to TRBD1. Germline V gene data show CDR1 as MNHNS and CDR2 as SASEGT. CDR3 size: 14 residues. After removal of 7 bases from V and 3 bases from J, the junction contained 7 bases not matched to a gene.

Here the CDR3 DNA reads TGCGCCAGCAGCTTGGTACAGCTGAACACTGAAGCTTTCTTT. Translating gives CASSLVQLNTEAFF. The rearrangement joins TRBV5-1 to TRBJ1-1, with D hard to call. CDR3 length: 14 residues. Germline CDR1 reads SGHRS; CDR2 reads YFSETQ. Trimming cost V 0 bases and J 0 bases, with 6 bases left between them.

V gene TRBV7-2 combines with J gene TRBJ2-1; 11 bases agree with TRBD2. The CDR3 runs 16 residues. The V and J ends lost 1 base and 8 bases, in that order; junction bases with no gene match: 7. Per germline, CDR1 SGHTA and CDR2 FQGNSA. DNA for the CDR3: TGTGCCAGCAGCTTAGATAGCGGGGGGGCCATCGATGAGCAGTTCTTC. Translating it yields CASSLDSGGAIDEQFF.

A few counts support this clone. This chain connects TRBV6-4 to TRBJ1-1, with 7 positions matching TRBD1. J lost 1 base, V lost 6 bases, and 2 bases had no gene match. CDR1 and CDR2 (germline): MRHNA, SNTAGT. The CDR3 length is 13 residues. Here the CDR3 DNA reads TGTGCCAGCAGCGGGACAGCGAACACTGAAGCTTTCTTT. Protein sequence: CASSGTANTEAFF.

V and J are TRBV4-2 and TRBJ2-7, with 7 bases aligning to TRBD2. Germline CDR1 is LGHNA and CDR2 is YNFKEQ. V was pared by 5 bases and J by 2 bases, with 6 bases of the junction left unmatched. This CDR3 is built from 14 residues. CDR3: CASSTGTTTYEQYF. CDR3 nucleotides: TGTGCCAGCAGCACCGGGACTACCACCTACGAGCAGTACTTC.

The chain carries TRBV5-6 and TRBJ1-2; TRBD1 matches at 8 bases. V was clipped by 5 bases and J by 4 bases; unmatched bases: 7. The germline CDR1 and CDR2 sequences are SGHDT and YYEEEE. This CDR3 is 14 amino acids long. DNA for the CDR3: TGTGCCAGCAGGGAAAACAGGGGGTTCTATGGCTACACCTTC. Residues: CASRENRGFYGYTF. Combining the CDR3 with reference TRBV5-6 and TRBJ1-2 gives the whole variable domain DAGVTQSPTHLIKTRGQQVTLRCSPKSGHDTVSWYQQALGQGPQFIFQYYEEEERQRGNFPDRFSGHQFPNYSSELNVNALLLGDSALYLCASRENRGFYGYTFGSGTRLTVV.

This clone was seen only once. The chain uses TRBV4-1 and TRBJ1-2; maybe TRBD1 (5 bases). The CDR3 loop spans 13 amino acids. Trimming took off 1 base at V and 5 bases at J, with 8 bases between the two ends. Germline values: CDR1 MGHRA, CDR2 YSYEKL. CDR3 in DNA: TGCGCCAGCAGCCAAGCTCAGGGATATGGCTACACCTTC. Its protein is CASSQAQGYGYTF.

The V call is TRBV10-1, the J call TRBJ2-2, with 8 positions matching TRBD2. Germline CDR1 is WNHNN and CDR2 is SYGVQD (reference sequence). The CDR3 has 17 amino acids. The J segment lost 2 bases and the V segment lost 3 bases, leaving 8 bases of the junction unmatched. CDR3 DNA: TGCGCCAGCAGTGATACTAGCGGACCCTCAAACACCGGGGAGCTGTTTTTT. Its translation is CASSDTSGPSNTGELFF.

This clone was observed a handful of times. The CDR3 here is CASSGGEDRGIMNTEAFF. The CDR3 DNA follows: TGTGCCAGCAGTGGGGGGGAGGACAGGGGCATCATGAACACTGAAGCTTTCTTT. The rearrangement joins TRBV6-1 to TRBJ1-1; TRBD1 agrees at 9 bases. The CDR3 is made up of 18 amino acids. Germline V gene data show CDR1 as MNHNS and CDR2 as SASEGT. Germline trimming cut 4 bases from V and 0 bases from J; bases unmatched to any gene: 12.

This clone has only one observation. The CDR3 bases are TGTGCCAGCAGCAAAACAGGGGGCTCTGGAAACACCATATATTTT. Its protein is CASSKTGGSGNTIYF. The chain combines TRBV7-2 with TRBJ1-3; 8 nucleotides line up with TRBD1. The CDR3 is 15 amino acids. Per the germline V gene, CDR1 is SGHTA and CDR2 is FQGNSA. V shed 5 bases, J shed 0 bases, and the junction held 3 bases outside the gene matches. Combining the CDR3 with reference TRBV7-2 and TRBJ1-3 gives the whole variable domain GAGVSQSPSNKVTEKGKDVELRCDPISGHTALYWYRQSLGQGLEFLIYFQGNSAPDKSGLPSDRFSAERTGGSVSTLTIQRTQQEDSAVYLCASSKTGGSGNTIYFGEGSWLTVV.

J is TRBJ2-1 and V is TRBV5-1; TRBD1 is a possible D gene (6 bases). The germline V gene encodes CDR1 SGHRS and CDR2 YFSETQ. V lost 7 bases, J lost 2 bases, and 28 bases lay in between. The CDR3 runs to 19 residues. The CDR3: CASSEGGRGPTYTYNEQFF. Here the CDR3 DNA reads TGCGCCAGCTCTGAGGGCGGCAGGGGACCGACGTACACCTACAATGAGCAGTTCTTC.

This chain joins TRBV6-5 and TRBJ2-1, with TRBD2 matching 8 bases. This CDR3 contains 16 residues. Trimming took 0 bases from V and 4 from J; bases not matched to a gene: 5. Germline CDR1 reads MNHEY; CDR2 reads SVGAGI. CDR3 region: CASSYSPTSGYNEQFF. CDR3 bases: TGTGCCAGCAGTTACTCTCCAACTAGCGGTTACAATGAGCAGTTCTTC.

The chain combines TRBV11-2 with TRBJ2-7; TRBD2 agrees at 8 bases. V was clipped by 4 bases and J by 0 bases; unmatched bases: 8. Germline V CDR1 and CDR2: SGHAT, FQNNGV. The CDR3 consists of 16 residues. CDR3 loop: CASSSRGSGSSYEQYF. Written as DNA, the CDR3 is TGTGCCAGCAGCTCTCGGGGGAGCGGGAGCTCCTACGAGCAGTACTTC.

Only one count was recorded for this clone. The chain links TRBV18 to TRBJ1-1; D may be TRBD1 (6 bases). The CDR3 totals 15 residues. Trimming took off 3 bases at V and 1 base at J, with 12 bases between the two ends. Per the germline V gene, CDR1 is KGHSH and CDR2 is LQKENI. The CDR3 DNA reads TGTGCCAGCTCACCCCAGAAGACAGGGAACACTGAAGCTTTCTTT. Amino acid sequence: CASSPQKTGNTEAFF.

V and J are TRBV4-2 and TRBJ2-3; 7 bases line up with TRBD2. The CDR3 contains 15 residues. Trimming cost V 1 base and J 3 bases; bases outside gene matches: 4. Per germline, CDR1 LGHNA and CDR2 YNFKEQ. The CDR3 region has the DNA TGTGCCAGCAGCCAAGGGCGGGAGAGAACAGATACGCAGTATTTT. Translating gives CASSQGRERTDTQYF.

The J gene is TRBJ2-7, the V gene TRBV6-5, with D perhaps TRBD1 (5 bases). The length of the CDR3 is 13 residues. CDR1 is MNHEY and CDR2 is SVGAGI in the germline V gene. V lost 4 bases to trimming and J lost 2 bases, with 9 bases between them. The CDR3 DNA follows: TGTGCCAGCAGTTTGACAGCTACCTACGAGCAGTACTTC. Translating gives CASSLTATYEQYF.

The chain uses TRBV6-5 and TRBJ1-1, with 10 bases identical to TRBD1. After removal of 4 bases from V and 3 bases from J, the junction contained 2 bases not matched to a gene. This CDR3 has 14 amino acids. Germline V lookup: CDR1 MNHEY, CDR2 SVGAGI. The CDR3 is CASSSGTGDTEAFF. The CDR3 DNA sequence: TGTGCCAGCAGTTCCGGGACAGGGGACACTGAAGCTTTCTTT.

Comments on this clone: An end of the junction differs from the germline gene, which may be a read error. V and J are TRBV2 and TRBJ2-4; no clear D. In germline, CDR1 is SNHLY, CDR2 FYNNEI. This CDR3 contains 14 residues. For the CDR3, the DNA is TGTGCCAGCAGCCTACGGCCTAATCAAAACAGTCAGTACTTC. Translated: CASSLRPNQNSQYF.

The J gene is TRBJ2-2, the V gene TRBV10-2; possibly TRBD2 for D (5 bases). Germline V gene sequence: CDR1 WSHSY, CDR2 SAAADI. The CDR3 totals 15 residues. Trimming pared 6 bases from V and 5 bases from J, leaving 16 bases between. The CDR3 nucleotides are TGCGCCAGCAGGAGAACGCGGACTGTTACCGGGGAGCTGTTTTTT. Its protein product is CASRRTRTVTGELFF.

The chain joins TRBV5-1 to TRBJ2-5; D is unclear. Germline V gene sequence: CDR1 SGHRS, CDR2 YFSETQ. V was clipped by 4 bases and J by 5 bases, with 12 bases between them. The CDR3 is made up of 13 amino acids. Written as DNA, the CDR3 is TGCGCCAGCAGCGGAACAGAGCTGGAGACCCAGTACTTC. The encoded protein is CASSGTELETQYF. Filled out from reference TRBV5-1 and TRBJ2-5, the complete variable domain reads KAGVTQTPRYLIKTRGQQVTLSCSPISGHRSVSWYQQTPGQGLQFLFEYFSETQRNKGNFPGRFSGRQFSNSRSEMNVSTLELGDSALYLCASSGTELETQYFGPGTRLLVL.

This chain connects TRBV5-4 to TRBJ2-2; 13 bases agree with TRBD2. The length of the CDR3 is 18 residues. Germline-derived CDR1 and CDR2 are SGHNT and YYREEE (reference sequence). V lost 0 bases and J lost 2; bases outside the gene matches: 4. The CDR3 protein is CASSLGLAGGTNTGELFF. In DNA, the CDR3 is TGTGCCAGCAGCTTGGGACTAGCGGGGGGAACCAACACCGGGGAGCTGTTTTTT.

Only a few counts were recorded for this clone. The chain combines TRBV5-1 with TRBJ1-1; the match to TRBD1 covers 8 bases. Unmatched junction bases numbered 9, after V lost 5 bases and J lost 0 bases. The CDR3 loop spans 16 amino acids. Germline CDR1 is SGHRS and CDR2 is YFSETQ. This CDR3 is CASRIRGLEMNTEAFF. The DNA for the CDR3 is TGCGCCAGCAGGATCAGGGGGCTAGAGATGAACACTGAAGCTTTCTTT.